Shown below are 24 T cell receptor beta chains from a single sample sequenced in a study of spatial heterogeneity in lung cancer. General study points: How many expanded intratumoral alpha and beta TCRs were present tracked the tumor mutation count, which was a count of nonsynonymous mutations.

TCRdb independently ran MiXCR on the 5' RACE reads; one entry per CDR3 protein. This sample has 4,200 or so distinct CDR3 sequences; 9.5% to 14% occur once, and the top ten carry around three fifths. Their antigens remain unidentified. Specified time point: sample taken at primary tumor resection. The sequencing here drew on lung tumor tissue, taken at surgery. These receptors came from a male donor with early-stage non-small cell lung cancer.

The chain carries TRBV2 and TRBJ1-1; no reliable D call. The germline V and J ends were trimmed by 3 bases and 1 base, with 6 bases remaining between them. This CDR3 spans 13 amino acids. Germline V gene lookup returns CDR1 SNHLY and CDR2 FYNNEI. CDR3 bases: TGTGCCAGCAGTGAGCCCGAGAACACTGAAGCTTTCTTT. Translating it yields CASSEPENTEAFF.

The V and J genes are TRBV4-3 and TRBJ1-2; D not resolved. The V gene lost 3 bases and the J gene lost 4 bases, with 18 bases spanning the gap. CDR3 length: 16 residues. Germline loops: CDR1 LGHNA, CDR2 YSLEER. CDR3 residues: CASSHDLDGNVYGYTF. CDR3 sequence (DNA): TGCGCCAGCAGCCATGATCTTGACGGAAATGTCTATGGCTACACCTTC.

CDR3 in DNA: TGTGCCAGCAGCCCATGGGACCCCCAAGAGACCCAGTACTTC. This encodes CASSPWDPQETQYF. The genes are TRBV7-9 and TRBJ2-5; perhaps D is TRBD1 or TRBD2 (5 bases each). Germline CDR1 SEHNR, CDR2 FQNEAQ (reference sequence). The V and J ends lost 5 bases and 1 base respectively, with 11 bases between them. This CDR3 contains 14 residues.

A few counts support this clonotype. The chain is built from TRBV20-1 and TRBJ2-5, with 11 bases that match TRBD2. Germline CDR1 is DFQATT and CDR2 is SNEGSKA (reference sequence). This CDR3 comprises 16 residues. After removal of 2 bases from V and 1 base from J, the junction contained 6 bases not matched to a gene. CDR3 coding DNA: TGCAGTGCTAGATCTAGCGGGGGGCCTCTCCAAGAGACCCAGTACTTC. Its translation is CSARSSGGPLQETQYF.

This clonotype was detected only a few times. This rearrangement joins TRBV4-2 to TRBJ2-3, with 9 bases identical to TRBD2. The V gene end was trimmed by 4 bases and the J gene end by 1 base; junction bases not matched to a gene: 9. This CDR3 region has 17 residues. Germline values: CDR1 LGHNA, CDR2 YNFKEQ. The CDR3 sequence: CASSPLGASGGTDTQYF. Here the CDR3 DNA reads TGTGCCAGCAGCCCGCTTGGGGCTAGCGGGGGCACAGATACGCAGTATTTT.

V usage is TRBV14 and J usage is TRBJ2-3; D remains ambiguous. Germline V CDR1 and CDR2: SGHDN, FVKESK. The CDR3 sequence is 15 residues long. With 4 bases removed from V and 5 bases from J, the gap between germline ends came to 16 bases. This CDR3 reads CASSRALTFVDTQYF. CDR3 nucleotide sequence: TGTGCCAGCAGCCGCGCCCTGACATTCGTAGATACGCAGTATTTT.

This clonotype was found a few times. This chain joins TRBV7-9 and TRBJ2-7, with D tentatively TRBD2 (6 bases). Germline-derived CDR1 and CDR2 are SEHNR and FQNEAQ (reference sequence). V was shortened by 4 bases and J by 7 bases, with 8 bases between the two germline ends. The CDR3 loop spans 11 amino acids. The CDR3 DNA is TGTGCCAGCAGCTCCCGGGAGGAGCAGTACTTC. Protein sequence: CASSSREEQYF. Combining the CDR3 with reference TRBV7-9 and TRBJ2-7 gives the whole variable domain DTGVSQNPRHKITKRGQNVTFRCDPISEHNRLYWYRQTLGQGPEFLTYFQNEAQLEKSRLLSDRFSAERPKGSFSTLEIQRTEQGDSAMYLCASSSREEQYFGPGTRLTVT.

CDR3 amino acids: CASSTTGTPSYEQYF. CDR3 DNA: TGTGCCAGCAGCACCACTGGGACACCTTCCTACGAGCAGTACTTC. This chain connects TRBV7-9 to TRBJ2-7; D possibly corresponds to TRBD1 (6 bases). Germline V gives CDR1 SEHNR, CDR2 FQNEAQ (reference sequence). The CDR3 spans 15 residues. V lost 5 bases and J lost 1, with 15 bases in between. Full variable domain (outside the CDR3, taken from reference TRBV7-9 and TRBJ2-7): DTGVSQNPRHKITKRGQNVTFRCDPISEHNRLYWYRQTLGQGPEFLTYFQNEAQLEKSRLLSDRFSAERPKGSFSTLEIQRTEQGDSAMYLCASSTTGTPSYEQYFGPGTRLTVT.

Many counts were recorded for this clonotype. The chain combines TRBV5-6 with TRBJ2-7; TRBD1 matches 7 bases. From germline, CDR1 is SGHDT and CDR2 YYEEEE. There are 16 residues in the CDR3. Trimming took 4 bases from V and 3 from J; bases not matched to a gene: 13. The CDR3 DNA reads TGTGCCAGCAGCCATACTACCGGACAGGATAACTACGAGCAGTACTTC. This gives the protein CASSHTTGQDNYEQYF.

This clonotype was seen only a few times. V usage is TRBV5-1 and J usage is TRBJ1-1; D may be TRBD1 (5 bases). The CDR3 spans 13 residues. The V gene lost 5 bases and the J gene lost 1 base, with 9 bases spanning the gap. CDR1 is SGHRS, CDR2 YFSETQ, per germline. The CDR3 spells CASRDTPNTEAFF. Here the CDR3 DNA reads TGCGCCAGCAGGGACACCCCGAACACTGAAGCTTTCTTT.

The chain has TRBV24-1 and TRBJ2-1; D is perhaps TRBD2 (6 bases). Per germline, CDR1 KGHDR and CDR2 SFDVKD. The CDR3 covers 16 residues. Trimming removed 2 bases at V and 10 bases at J, with 20 bases between. The CDR3, as DNA: TGTGCCACCAGTGATTCCTTGAGGGTGGCGGAGGGGGAGCAGTTCTTC. Translating gives CATSDSLRVAEGEQFF.

The chain recombines TRBV2 with TRBJ1-5; D not resolved. The CDR3 length is 15 residues. The V gene's germline CDR1 is SNHLY and CDR2 FYNNEI. The germline V and J ends were trimmed by 8 bases and 4 bases, with 18 bases remaining between them. The CDR3 nucleotides are TGTGCCAGCGGTTTTTCGAGCAGAAAAAATCAGCCCCAGCATTTT. Its protein product is CASGFSSRKNQPQHF.

This clonotype was seen more than once but under ten times. The CDR3 here is CASTAGTAYEQYF. The CDR3 nucleotides are TGTGCCAGCACAGCTGGGACAGCCTACGAGCAGTACTTC. The chain joins TRBV12-3 or TRBV12-4 to TRBJ2-7; 7 bases fit TRBD1. Losses at the gene ends were 7 bases for V and 2 bases for J; bases not matched to a gene: 5. There are 13 residues in the CDR3.

The J gene is TRBJ2-5, the V gene TRBV6-1; 12 bases match TRBD2. Per the germline V gene, CDR1 is MNHNS and CDR2 is SASEGT. The trim removed 1 base at V and 0 bases at J, leaving 9 bases unmatched. CDR3 length equals 19 residues. This chain's CDR3 is CASSEGSTSGGGYQETQYF. The CDR3 nucleotides are TGTGCCAGCAGTGAAGGGTCGACTAGCGGGGGAGGCTACCAAGAGACCCAGTACTTC.

In this sample, this clonotype turned up a few times. The rearrangement joins TRBV5-1 to TRBJ2-5; D might be TRBD2 (6 bases). This CDR3 spans 14 amino acids. The V and J ends lost 3 bases and 5 bases respectively, with 14 bases between them. Germline values: CDR1 SGHRS, CDR2 YFSETQ. In nucleotides, the CDR3 is TGCGCCAGCAGCTCGACCGGGAGCCGGGAGACCCAGTACTTC. This encodes CASSSTGSRETQYF.

The chain has TRBV28 and TRBJ1-4; possibly TRBD1 for D (5 bases). V shed 5 bases and J shed 7 bases, with 17 bases lying between them. CDR1 is MDHEN, CDR2 SYDVKM, per germline. The CDR3 consists of 15 residues. CDR3 nucleotide sequence: TGTGCCAGCAGTGCGGGAAGGGGCGCGGGTGAAAAACTGTTTTTT. Translated, it gives CASSAGRGAGEKLFF.

The chain carries TRBV28 and TRBJ1-1; D remains ambiguous. The CDR3 is 15 residues long. The germline V gene has CDR1 MDHEN and CDR2 SYDVKM. The V end lost 6 bases, the J end lost 1 base, and 15 bases lay between the germline ends. The chain's CDR3 is CASSRGDARNTEAFF. The CDR3 bases are TGTGCCAGCAGCCGCGGTGACGCGAGGAACACTGAAGCTTTCTTT.

The table lists this clonotype with many counts. V usage is TRBV7-6 and J usage is TRBJ2-4, with D possibly being TRBD1 or TRBD2 (5 bases each). Germline loops: CDR1 SGHVS, CDR2 FNYEAQ. V lost 4 bases and J lost 3, with 10 bases in between. This CDR3 contains 14 residues. CDR3 protein: CASSWGTGKNIQYF. CDR3 DNA: TGTGCCAGCAGCTGGGGGACGGGCAAAAACATTCAGTACTTC.

By its share, this clonotype is medium-sized. The V gene is TRBV3-1, the J gene TRBJ1-1, with no clear D. Per the germline V gene, CDR1 is LGHDT and CDR2 is YNNKEL (reference sequence). CDR3 length: 14 amino acids. V gave up 1 base and J gave up 1 base, with 7 bases separating them. The DNA for the CDR3 is TGTGCCAGCAGCCAAGGGACTGCGAACACTGAAGCTTTCTTT. Protein sequence: CASSQGTANTEAFF.

The chain carries TRBV7-9 and TRBJ2-3, with D unresolved. The CDR3 covers 14 residues. V was clipped by 6 bases and J by 4 bases, with 14 bases between them. CDR1 and CDR2 (germline): SEHNR, FQNEAQ (reference sequence). CDR3 residues: CASRPYSSADTQYF. CDR3 sequence (DNA): TGTGCCAGCAGACCCTACTCAAGCGCAGATACGCAGTATTTT.

This clonotype has just a few counts. The genes are TRBV19 and TRBJ1-2; tentative D call: TRBD1 (5 bases). The ends were cut back, 2 bases at V and 4 bases at J, with 11 bases in the middle. Germline loops: CDR1 LNHDA, CDR2 SQIVND (reference sequence). This CDR3 contains 14 residues. CDR3 residues: CASSISRELYGYTF. For the CDR3, the DNA is TGTGCCAGTAGTATAAGCAGGGAACTCTATGGCTACACCTTC. Filled out from reference TRBV19 and TRBJ1-2, the complete variable domain reads DGGITQSPKYLFRKEGQNVTLSCEQNLNHDAMYWYRQDPGQGLRLIYYSQIVNDFQKGDIAEGYSVSREKKESFPLTVTSAQKNPTAFYLCASSISRELYGYTFGSGTRLTVV.

J is TRBJ2-1 and V is TRBV10-1; D ambiguous. V lost 0 bases to trimming and J lost 0 bases, with 6 bases between them. The CDR3 covers 15 residues. Germline CDR1 and CDR2: WNHNN and SYGVQD (reference sequence). The CDR3 DNA is TGCGCCAGCAGTGAGTCGATCGGCTCCTACAATGAGCAGTTCTTC. Translating gives CASSESIGSYNEQFF.

This rearrangement joins TRBV5-4 to TRBJ2-6; D might be TRBD1 (6 bases). Trimming removed 4 bases from V and 1 base from J, with 15 bases in between. Looked up from germline, CDR1 is SGHNT and CDR2 is YYREEE (reference sequence). The CDR3 length is 17 residues. The CDR3 loop is CASSKQGFWSGANVLTF. The DNA for the CDR3 is TGTGCCAGCAGCAAACAGGGTTTCTGGTCTGGGGCCAACGTCCTGACTTTC.

In this sample, this clonotype turned up a few times. CDR3 nucleotide sequence: TGTGCCAGCGATTCCTTAGCGGCTACGTTCACCGGGGAGCTGTTTTTT. The encoded protein is CASDSLAATFTGELFF. The V call is TRBV6-2 or TRBV6-3, the J call TRBJ2-2; D may be TRBD2 (6 bases). Germline CDR1 is MNHEY and CDR2 is SVGEGT. The V end lost 8 bases, the J end lost 4 bases, and 20 bases lay between the germline ends. CDR3 length: 16 amino acids.